One and the same sample provided the 2 T cell receptor beta chains below, sequenced in a study of blood T cell repertoires in COVID-19. Only in-frame clones appear in the TCRdb table, and some are missing; sequencing was by immunoSEQ multiplex PCR. The table includes around 110,000 clones, 90% detected once. Material for sequencing was peripheral blood. The receptors come from a human donor with active COVID-19. The donor label of this sample is uncertain.

The chain joins TRBV24-1 to TRBJ1-5, with TRBD1 matching over 10 bases. Germline V gene sequence: CDR1 KGHDR, CDR2 SFDVKD. This CDR3 spans 19 amino acids. J was trimmed by 0 bases and V by 4 bases; bases with no gene match: 11. CDR3 protein: CATSDNRAGTGVSNQPQHF. CDR3 nucleotides: TGTGCCACCAGTGACAATCGCGCCGGGACAGGGGTTAGCAATCAGCCCCAGCATTTT.

This chain uses TRBV5-1 with TRBJ1-6; maybe TRBD1 (6 bases). V lost 3 bases and J lost 7, with 8 bases in between. This CDR3 is 13 amino acids long. Germline CDR1 reads SGHRS; CDR2 reads YFSETQ. CDR3 nucleotides: TGCGCCAGCAGCTGGACAGAGAATTCACCCCTCCACTTT. This translates into CASSWTENSPLHF. The whole variable domain, filled in from reference TRBV5-1 and TRBJ1-6, reads KAGVTQTPRYLIKTRGQQVTLSCSPISGHRSVSWYQQTPGQGLQFLFEYFSETQRNKGNFPGRFSGRQFSNSRSEMNVSTLELGDSALYLCASSWTENSPLHFGNGTRLTVT.